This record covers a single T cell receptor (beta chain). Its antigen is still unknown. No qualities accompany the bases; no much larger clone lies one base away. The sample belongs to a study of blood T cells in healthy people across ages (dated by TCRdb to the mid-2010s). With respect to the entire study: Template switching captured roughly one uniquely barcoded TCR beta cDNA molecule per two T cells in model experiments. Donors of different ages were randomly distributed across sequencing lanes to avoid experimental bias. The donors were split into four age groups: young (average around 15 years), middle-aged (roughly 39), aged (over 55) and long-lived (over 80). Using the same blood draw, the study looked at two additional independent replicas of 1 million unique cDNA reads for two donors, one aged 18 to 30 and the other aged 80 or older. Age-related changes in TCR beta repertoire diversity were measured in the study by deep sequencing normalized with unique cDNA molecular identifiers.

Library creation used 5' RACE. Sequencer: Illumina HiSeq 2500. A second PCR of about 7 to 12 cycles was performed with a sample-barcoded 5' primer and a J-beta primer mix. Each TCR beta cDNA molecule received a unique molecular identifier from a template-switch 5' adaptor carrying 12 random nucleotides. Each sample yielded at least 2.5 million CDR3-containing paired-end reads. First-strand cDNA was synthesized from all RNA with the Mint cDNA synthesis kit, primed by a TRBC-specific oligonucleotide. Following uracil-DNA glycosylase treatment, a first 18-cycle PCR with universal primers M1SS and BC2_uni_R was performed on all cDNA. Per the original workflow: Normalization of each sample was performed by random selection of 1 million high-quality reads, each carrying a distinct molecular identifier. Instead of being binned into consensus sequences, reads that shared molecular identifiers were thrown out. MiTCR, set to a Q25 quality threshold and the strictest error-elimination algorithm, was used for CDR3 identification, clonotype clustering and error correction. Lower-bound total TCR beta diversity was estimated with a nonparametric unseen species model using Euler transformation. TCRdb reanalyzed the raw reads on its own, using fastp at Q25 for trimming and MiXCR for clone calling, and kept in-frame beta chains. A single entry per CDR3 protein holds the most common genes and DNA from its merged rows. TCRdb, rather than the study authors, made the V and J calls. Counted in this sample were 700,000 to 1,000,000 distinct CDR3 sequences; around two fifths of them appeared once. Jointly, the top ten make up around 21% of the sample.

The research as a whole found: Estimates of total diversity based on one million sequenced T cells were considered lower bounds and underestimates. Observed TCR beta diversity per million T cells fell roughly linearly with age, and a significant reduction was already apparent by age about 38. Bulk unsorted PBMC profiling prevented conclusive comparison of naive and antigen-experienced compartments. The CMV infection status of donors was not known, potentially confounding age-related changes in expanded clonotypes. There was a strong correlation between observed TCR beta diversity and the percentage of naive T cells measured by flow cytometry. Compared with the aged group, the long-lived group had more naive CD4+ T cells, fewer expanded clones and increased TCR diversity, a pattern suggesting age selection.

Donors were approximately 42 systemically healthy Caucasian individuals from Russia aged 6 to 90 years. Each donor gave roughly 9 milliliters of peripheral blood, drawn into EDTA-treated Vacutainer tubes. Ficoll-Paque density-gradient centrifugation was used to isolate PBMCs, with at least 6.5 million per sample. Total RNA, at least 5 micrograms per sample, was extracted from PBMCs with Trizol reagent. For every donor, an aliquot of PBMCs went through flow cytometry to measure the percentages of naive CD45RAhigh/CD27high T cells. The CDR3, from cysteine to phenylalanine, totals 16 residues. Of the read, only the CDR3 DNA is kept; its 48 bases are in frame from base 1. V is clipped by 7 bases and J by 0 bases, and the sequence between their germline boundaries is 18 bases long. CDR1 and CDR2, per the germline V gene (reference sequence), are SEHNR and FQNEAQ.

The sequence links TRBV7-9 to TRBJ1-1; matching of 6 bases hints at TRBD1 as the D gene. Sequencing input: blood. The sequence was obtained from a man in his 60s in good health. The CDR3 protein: CASTHLGAALNTEAFF. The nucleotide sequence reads TGTGCCAGCACCCACCTGGGGGCGGCATTGAACACTGAAGCTTTCTTT.